Listed here are 21 T cell receptor beta chains from one sample, sequenced in a study of molecular identifiers for immune sequencing clone quantification (dated by TCRdb to the late 2010s). Receptors were amplified or captured by PCR. The sequencer was a NextSeq 500. TCRdb passed the public sequencing reads through fastp at Q25 and MiXCR, retaining productive beta sequences. For every CDR3 protein sequence, its rows merge into one entry that carries the most common genes and DNA. In all, the sample holds 460,000 or so distinct CDR3 sequences, and 25% of those were seen once. Roughly 0.79% of the sample is in the top ten clones. Material for sequencing was naive CD8+ T cells from blood, with Jurkat cell RNA spiked in. This sample's cell subset or site label indicates: FACS-sorted CD8+CD4-CCR7+CD45RA+ naive T cells. All receptors derive from a human donor in good health. Some libraries in this study had Jurkat cell RNA spiked in.

Remarks on this clonotype: At one of its ends the junction is not consistent with the germline gene, which may arise from a read error. This chain's CDR3 is CAGSLDMGRNEKLFF. CDR3 DNA sequence: TGTGCCGGCAGTCTGGACATGGGTCGAAATGAAAAACTGTTTTTT. V gene TRBV27 combines with J gene TRBJ1-4; possible D gene TRBD1, 5 bases. Germline CDR1 reads MNHEY; CDR2 reads SMNVEV (reference sequence). This CDR3 comprises 15 residues.

The chain couples TRBV19 to TRBJ1-5; 11 nucleotides line up with TRBD1. The germline V gene encodes CDR1 LNHDA and CDR2 SQIVND (reference sequence). The CDR3 has 16 residues. The V and J ends lost 5 bases and 5 bases, in that order; junction bases with no gene match: 8. CDR3 amino acids: CASSPGTGGVYQPQHF. Written as DNA, the CDR3 is TGTGCCAGTAGTCCCGGGACAGGGGGTGTGTATCAGCCCCAGCATTTT.

Only a few counts were recorded for this clonotype. The chain uses TRBV4-1 and TRBJ1-4; 9 bases agree with TRBD1. From germline, CDR1 is MGHRA and CDR2 YSYEKL. The trim removed 2 bases at V and 6 bases at J, leaving 1 base unmatched. The CDR3 runs 14 residues. The CDR3 reads CASSQRTGDEKLFF. In DNA form, the CDR3 reads TGCGCCAGCAGCCAACGGACAGGGGATGAAAAACTGTTTTTT.

This clonotype came up a few times. The chain carries TRBV7-9 and TRBJ2-3; D possibly corresponds to TRBD2 (7 bases). The CDR3 length is 16 residues. Trimming stripped 5 bases from V and 0 bases from J, with 15 bases between. Germline lookup yields CDR1 SEHNR and CDR2 FQNEAQ (reference sequence). CDR3 sequence: CASSPPGGASTDTQYF. In nucleotides, the CDR3 is TGTGCCAGCAGCCCCCCGGGGGGCGCTAGCACAGATACGCAGTATTTT.

As concerns this clonotype: Since the CDR3 does not end with the conserved phenylalanine or tryptophan, this likely comes from a read error. The CDR3 sequence: CATFRLAASYEQYI. The CDR3 DNA sequence: TGTGCCACCTTCAGGCTAGCGGCCTCCTACGAGCAGTACATC. V gene TRBV28 combines with J gene TRBJ2-7, with 7 bases identical to TRBD2. This CDR3 is 14 amino acids long. Germline CDR1 and CDR2: MDHEN and SYDVKM. Germline trimming cut 10 bases from V and 0 bases from J; bases unmatched to any gene: 9.

This clonotype has ten or more counts. V is TRBV4-3 and J is TRBJ2-3, with TRBD2 matching over 7 bases. The germline V gene has CDR1 LGHNA and CDR2 YSLEER. The CDR3 has 15 residues. Unmatched junction bases numbered 7, after V lost 2 bases and J lost 5 bases. The CDR3 DNA is TGCGCCAGCAGCCAATGGGCGGGAGAGGGAGATACGCAGTATTTT. This codes for CASSQWAGEGDTQYF.

This clonotype was counted only a few times. The genes are TRBV19 and TRBJ1-5; no definite D call. CDR3 size: 16 residues. Trimming removed 4 bases at V and 4 bases at J, with 17 bases between. Germline assignment: CDR1 LNHDA and CDR2 SQIVND (reference sequence). CDR3 coding DNA: TGTGCCAGTAGTAGTGGGCGCGGGTTGTTGAATCAGCCCCAGCATTTT. It translates to CASSSGRGLLNQPQHF.

Comments on this clonotype: A read error may be the cause here, since a much bigger clone is one base away. The chain joins TRBV7-6 to TRBJ1-4; D call uncertain. The CDR3 is 15 amino acids. Germline V gives CDR1 SGHVS, CDR2 FNYEAQ. The ends were cut back, 2 bases at V and 12 bases at J, with 19 bases in the middle. CDR3 amino acids: CASSLSVDTLAELFF. The CDR3 coding sequence is TGTGCCAGCAGCTTAAGCGTTGATACCTTGGCGGAACTGTTTTTT.

This clonotype was recorded a few times. The V gene is TRBV7-9, the J gene TRBJ2-7, with TRBD1 as a possible D gene (6 bases). V lost 5 bases and J 6 bases, leaving 11 bases between the germline ends. CDR3 length: 12 amino acids. Germline V gene sequence: CDR1 SEHNR, CDR2 FQNEAQ (reference sequence). The DNA for the CDR3 is TGTGCCAGCAGCCACAGGGAGTTCGAGCAGTACTTC. It is translated as CASSHREFEQYF. Combining the CDR3 with reference TRBV7-9 and TRBJ2-7 gives the whole variable domain DTGVSQNPRHKITKRGQNVTFRCDPISEHNRLYWYRQTLGQGPEFLTYFQNEAQLEKSRLLSDRFSAERPKGSFSTLEIQRTEQGDSAMYLCASSHREFEQYFGPGTRLTVT.

To note about this clonotype: One end of the junction is discordant with germline, which a read error may explain. The rearrangement links TRBV7-9 to TRBJ2-7; 9 nucleotides agree with TRBD1. This CDR3 is built from 17 residues. Germline assignment: CDR1 SEHNR and CDR2 FQNEAQ (reference sequence). CDR3 sequence reads: CASSPHTDRGRAYKQYF. The CDR3 DNA sequence: TGTGCCAGCAGCCCGCATACGGACAGGGGAAGGGCCTACAAGCAGTACTTC.

In its sample, this clonotype was seen a few times. The rearrangement links TRBV6-5 to TRBJ2-7; the D call may be TRBD1 or TRBD2 (5 bases each). V lost 6 bases to trimming and J lost 1 base, with 16 bases between them. Germline V CDR1 and CDR2: MNHEY, SVGAGI. CDR3 length equals 15 residues. CDR3 amino acids: CASRTHEGYSYEQYF. The DNA of the CDR3 is TGTGCCAGCAGAACCCACGAGGGGTATTCCTACGAGCAGTACTTC.

This clonotype was picked up a small number of times. The chain is built from TRBV6-6 and TRBJ2-7; TRBD1 agrees at 8 bases. Germline V gene lookup returns CDR1 MNHNY and CDR2 SVGAGI (reference sequence). V gave up 6 bases and J gave up 3 bases; unmatched junction bases: 7. This CDR3 has 14 residues. The CDR3 spells CASSPGQVIYEQYF. CDR3 coding DNA: TGTGCCAGCAGCCCGGGACAGGTTATCTACGAGCAGTACTTC.

This clonotype came up a few times. This sequence joins TRBV19 and TRBJ2-1; possibly TRBD2 for D (5 bases). The CDR3 is 15 amino acids. Germline V gene lookup returns CDR1 LNHDA and CDR2 SQIVND (reference sequence). V was trimmed by 3 bases and J by 1 base, leaving 10 bases between them. CDR3 residues: CASSITRGSYNEQFF. CDR3 nucleotides: TGTGCCAGTAGTATTACTAGAGGGTCCTACAATGAGCAGTTCTTC.

This chain uses TRBV28 with TRBJ2-3, with TRBD1 matching over 7 bases. This CDR3 is built from 14 residues. With V trimmed by 3 bases and J by 6 bases, 6 bases remained unmatched. The germline CDR1 and CDR2 sequences are MDHEN and SYDVKM. CDR3 amino acids: CASSFSTGVDTQYF. CDR3 sequence (DNA): TGTGCCAGCAGTTTTAGCACAGGGGTGGATACGCAGTATTTT.

This clonotype has a count of ten or more. The V and J genes are TRBV15 and TRBJ2-2, with 9 nucleotides matching TRBD1. This CDR3 is 15 amino acids long. From germline, CDR1 is LNHNV and CDR2 YYDKDF (reference sequence). Trimming cost V 3 bases and J 3 bases; bases outside gene matches: 2. In DNA form, the CDR3 reads TGTGCCACCAGCAGCCGGGACAGGGACACCGGGGAGCTGTTTTTT. Translation gives CATSSRDRDTGELFF.

CDR3: CSARDLAEYQETQYF. CDR3 nucleotide sequence: TGCAGTGCTAGAGACCTGGCAGAGTACCAAGAGACCCAGTACTTC. V gene TRBV20-1 combines with J gene TRBJ2-5; no clear D. V dropped 0 bases and J dropped 0 bases, with 11 bases sitting between them. The CDR3 has 15 residues. CDR1 is DFQATT and CDR2 is SNEGSKA in the germline V gene (reference sequence).

The V gene is TRBV4-1, the J gene TRBJ2-2; 10 bases fit TRBD2. The V and J ends lost 4 bases and 5 bases, in that order; junction bases with no gene match: 4. CDR3 size: 15 residues. Germline V gives CDR1 MGHRA, CDR2 YSYEKL. For the CDR3, the DNA is TGCGCCAGCAGCCCTGGACTAGCGGCAACCGGGGAGCTGTTTTTT. Translation: CASSPGLAATGELFF.

There are many counts of this clonotype. V is TRBV7-9 and J is TRBJ2-7, with 7 bases lining up with TRBD1. This CDR3 spans 14 amino acids. Per germline, CDR1 SEHNR and CDR2 FQNEAQ (reference sequence). Unmatched junction bases numbered 8, after V lost 4 bases and J lost 5 bases. In DNA form, the CDR3 reads TGTGCCAGCAGCTCGACAGGGAACGCAGACGAGCAGTACTTC. Translating gives CASSSTGNADEQYF.

This clonotype occurred many times. The chain joins TRBV7-9 to TRBJ2-3; 9 positions agree with TRBD1. This CDR3 has 17 amino acids. Germline assignment: CDR1 SEHNR and CDR2 FQNEAQ (reference sequence). Trimming at V came to 4 bases and at J to 3 bases, leaving 11 bases not matched to a gene. In nucleotides, the CDR3 is TGTGCCAGCAGCTCTACGGACAGGGGTTCGGAAACAGATACGCAGTATTTT. This gives the protein CASSSTDRGSETDTQYF.

This clonotype was observed a few times. The rearrangement links TRBV4-1 to TRBJ1-5, with TRBD1 identical over 8 bases. Germline loops: CDR1 MGHRA, CDR2 YSYEKL. This CDR3 region has 16 residues. Trimming removed 2 bases from V and 7 bases from J; junction bases left unmatched: 10. CDR3 sequence (DNA): TGCGCCAGCAGCCAAATGGGACAGGCTTCTGGGCAGCCCCAGCATTTT. It translates to CASSQMGQASGQPQHF.

There are a few counts of this clonotype. The J gene is TRBJ2-7, the V gene TRBV4-1; D gene uncertain. The germline V gene encodes CDR1 MGHRA and CDR2 YSYEKL. V lost 4 bases and J lost 1, with 8 bases in between. The CDR3 covers 13 residues. The CDR3 reads CASSRPESYEQYF. In nucleotides, the CDR3 is TGCGCCAGCAGCCGACCGGAGTCCTACGAGCAGTACTTC.